This TCR beta chain was obtained from a study of T cells in Graves' hyperthyroidism and ophthalmopathy. Across the whole study: Peripheral blood specimens were obtained at initial diagnosis, prior to any treatment.

The germline gives CDR1 MDHEN, CDR2 SYDVKM. This CDR3 has 14 residues. Trimming at V came to 5 bases and at J to 5 bases, leaving 4 bases not matched to a gene. The table lists this clonotype with many counts. Amplified TCR beta CDR3 regions came from RNA transcripts. A first-round RT-PCR of the TCR CDR3 used the HTBI primer set. TCRdb fed the multiplex PCR reads into MiXCR, producing one record per CDR3 protein. Of under 450,000 distinct CDR3 sequences listed, about 13% are singletons. Sequencing was carried out using blood. The chain links TRBV28 to TRBJ1-5, with TRBD1 identical over 9 bases. The clonotype was recovered from a man younger than 40 with Graves' hyperthyroidism that later progressed to Graves' ophthalmopathy. The CDR3 reads CASSITGGDQPQHF. The CDR3 DNA reads as TGTGCCAGCAGTATCACAGGGGGCGATCAGCCCCAGCATTTT.